This TCR beta chain was sequenced during a study of STAT5B mutations in CD4+ large granular lymphocyte leukemia. The assay was immunoSEQ multiplex PCR, and TCRdb's table has in-frame clones only and misses some. The profile shows tens of thousands of clones, approximately 72% of them singletons. This CDR3 comprises 13 residues. V was pared by 10 bases and J by 6 bases, with 20 bases between. The germline V gene encodes CDR1 SGHRS and CDR2 YFSETQ. The genes are TRBV5-1 and TRBJ2-7, with D hard to call. Sequencing was performed on CD4+ T cells from blood buffy coats. This TCR was sampled from a human donor in good health. The CDR3 reads CASTGYHYSEQYF. The CDR3 DNA reads as TGCGCCTCAACCGGGTACCACTACAGCGAGCAGTACTTC. Full variable domain (rest looked up from reference TRBV5-1 and TRBJ2-7): KAGVTQTPRYLIKTRGQQVTLSCSPISGHRSVSWYQQTPGQGLQFLFEYFSETQRNKGNFPGRFSGRQFSNSRSEMNVSTLELGDSALYLCASTGYHYSEQYFGPGTRLTVT.